The present T cell receptor (beta chain) was sequenced within a study of long-term antiretroviral therapy in people with HIV. Comments on this clone: Antigen specificity is unknown.

Broader study findings: Repertoires in HIV (unlike those of controls) had narrower CDR3 length ranges. For ART adherence, viral resistance and therapy changes, no data were available.

This was the immunoSEQ v3.0 assay at survey level. Generated by immunoSEQ multiplex PCR, the TCRdb table keeps only in-frame clones and is missing some. The table shows roughly 40,000 clones, with 86% occurring only once. V was shortened by 4 bases and J by 2 bases, with 8 bases between the two germline ends. CDR1 and CDR2 (germline): SGHTA, FQGNSA. This CDR3 contains 13 residues. Sampling of each donor yielded at least one pre-ART PBMC sample and at least two post-ART PBMC samples. Sequenced here: unsorted PBMCs, sampled 1.2 years after starting antiretroviral therapy. This receptor was identified in a woman in her forties or fifties with HIV. The chain has TRBV7-2 and TRBJ1-1; no firm D call. The CDR3 protein is CASSYRGNTEAFF. The CDR3 nucleotides are TGTGCCAGCAGCTATAGAGGCAACACTGAAGCTTTCTTT.